This TCR beta chain was identified in a study of blood T cell repertoires in COVID-19. Study context: From T cells, B-cell-depleted T cells, or PBMCs came the material, which was cDNA or gDNA.

Only in-frame clones appear in the TCRdb table, and some are missing; sequencing was by immunoSEQ multiplex PCR. The repertoire holds fewer than 350,000 clones, with 81% as singletons. The CDR3 loop spans 17 amino acids. Between the trimmed V and J ends, which lost 5 bases and 1 base, there was a span of 20 bases. CDR1 and CDR2 from the germline V gene are LNHDA and SQIVND (reference sequence). The chain has TRBV19 and TRBJ1-1, with D maybe TRBD1 (5 bases). The sample was peripheral blood. The source is a woman in her sixties with active or convalescent COVID-19. The CDR3 region is CASSPPGGDTANTEAFF. The CDR3 DNA follows: TGTGCCAGTAGTCCCCCGGGGGGAGACACGGCGAACACTGAAGCTTTCTTT.